The 15 T cell receptor beta chains below all came from one sample that was sequenced in a study of PD-1 blockade in classical Hodgkin lymphoma (dated by TCRdb to 2020 to 2022). Library creation used the immunoSEQ multiplex PCR assay. Not all clones reach the TCRdb copy of this immuneACCESS table, which keeps in-frame sequences only. Checked studies attribute under half of the gap to unresolved V genes and leave the rest unexplained. The sample table records 90,000 to 100,000 clones; around 80% of these occur just once. In total, the top ten clones hold over 8% of the sample. The time point label on this specimen signifies: cycle 4 day 1 (C4D1), after less than seven weeks of nivolumab. Every trial patient had relapsed after autologous stem cell transplantation, and cohorts A, B and C differed in prior brentuximab vedotin exposure. The source material was peripheral blood mononuclear cells (PBMCs), sampled before the fourth cycle of nivolumab. The source of these receptors is a human donor with classical Hodgkin lymphoma.

This chain connects TRBV28 to TRBJ1-1, with D tentatively TRBD1 (6 bases). Trimming pared 7 bases from V and 5 bases from J, leaving 17 bases between. Germline loops: CDR1 MDHEN, CDR2 SYDVKM. This CDR3 region has 14 residues. Here the CDR3 reads CASMRGGLGTEAFF. The CDR3 DNA sequence: TGTGCCAGCATGCGGGGGGGGCTCGGTACTGAAGCTTTCTTT. The full variable domain, its missing parts supplied by reference TRBV28 and TRBJ1-1, is DVKVTQSSRYLVKRTGEKVFLECVQDMDHENMFWYRQDPGLGLRLIYFSYDVKMKEKGDIPEGYSVSREKKERFSLILESASTNQTSMYLCASMRGGLGTEAFFGQGTRLTVV.

CDR3 loop: CASSLVTGTFLPEAFF. The CDR3, as DNA: TGCGCCAGCAGCTTGGTCACAGGTACTTTTCTCCCTGAAGCTTTCTTT. The chain couples TRBV5-1 to TRBJ1-1; maybe TRBD1 (5 bases). CDR1 and CDR2 from the germline V gene are SGHRS and YFSETQ. The CDR3 length is 16 residues. V lost 0 bases to trimming and J lost 6 bases, with 18 bases between them.

The chain is built from TRBV7-2 and TRBJ2-3; unclear D gene. Between the trimmed V and J ends, which lost 2 bases and 1 base, there was a span of 10 bases. This CDR3 contains 15 residues. Germline CDR1 SGHTA, CDR2 FQGNSA. CDR3 DNA: TGTGCCAGCAGCTTAAAGGTGGGCCGCACAGATACGCAGTATTTT. Translated, it gives CASSLKVGRTDTQYF.

The table lists this clone with a count of one. The chain joins TRBV4-2 to TRBJ1-2; D is perhaps TRBD1 (5 bases). The germline V and J ends were trimmed by 0 bases and 0 bases, with 11 bases remaining between them. The V gene's germline CDR1 is LGHNA and CDR2 YNFKEQ. CDR3 size: 16 residues. Here the CDR3 reads CASSQERGGANYGYTF. CDR3 sequence (DNA): TGTGCCAGCAGCCAAGAAAGGGGCGGGGCTAACTATGGCTACACCTTC.

This sequence joins TRBV2 and TRBJ1-6; weak D call: TRBD1 (5 bases). This CDR3 has 14 residues. Germline V gene lookup returns CDR1 SNHLY and CDR2 FYNNEI. V was clipped by 5 bases and J by 6 bases, with 11 bases between them. CDR3: CASSRRVVNSPLHF. The DNA of the CDR3 is TGTGCCAGCAGTCGCAGGGTGGTTAATTCACCCCTCCACTTT.

The rearrangement uses TRBV6-4 and TRBJ2-7; TRBD2 agrees at 11 bases. The CDR3 is 19 amino acids. CDR1 and CDR2 from the germline V gene are MRHNA and SNTAGT. With 0 bases clipped from V and 2 bases from J, the junction kept 12 bases outside the gene matches. The CDR3 region is CASSDSTGDLLAGAYEQYF. The CDR3 nucleotides are TGTGCCAGCAGTGACTCTACGGGCGACCTACTAGCGGGAGCCTACGAGCAGTACTTC.

This clone was recorded a few times. CDR3 in amino acids: CASTQLAGENTGELFF. The CDR3 nucleotides are TGTGCCAGCACCCAGCTGGCAGGGGAGAACACCGGGGAGCTGTTTTTT. This chain connects TRBV5-8 to TRBJ2-2; tentative D call: TRBD1 (6 bases). Germline values: CDR1 SGHTS, CDR2 YDEGEE. Trimming took off 6 bases at V and 1 base at J, with 16 bases between the two ends. This CDR3 region has 16 residues.

V and J are TRBV7-2 and TRBJ2-1; TRBD2 matches at 11 bases. The CDR3 has 18 amino acids. The germline V gene has CDR1 SGHTA and CDR2 FQGNSA. V lost 4 bases and J lost 5; bases outside the gene matches: 13. The CDR3 nucleotides read TGTGCCAGCAGCTCCGGGGGTAGCGGGAGGGCCGGGCACAATGAGCAGTTCTTC. This gives the protein CASSSGGSGRAGHNEQFF. Using reference TRBV7-2 and TRBJ2-1 for the parts outside the CDR3, the full variable domain is GAGVSQSPSNKVTEKGKDVELRCDPISGHTALYWYRQSLGQGLEFLIYFQGNSAPDKSGLPSDRFSAERTGGSVSTLTIQRTQQEDSAVYLCASSSGGSGRAGHNEQFFGPGTRLTVL.

V and J are TRBV11-3 and TRBJ2-3; 10 bases are shared with TRBD2. V shed 1 base, J shed 5 bases, and the junction held 3 bases outside the gene matches. In germline, CDR1 is SGHNT, CDR2 YENEEA. This CDR3 spans 15 amino acids. The CDR3 is CASSLGGLAIDTQYF. CDR3 DNA: TGTGCCAGCAGCTTAGGGGGACTAGCGATAGATACGCAGTATTTT.

CDR3 DNA sequence: TGTGCCAGCAGCTCCGAGGGGGTCTCAAGAAACACCATATATTTT. Translation: CASSSEGVSRNTIYF. The rearrangement links TRBV5-8 to TRBJ1-3, with D perhaps matching TRBD1 (6 bases). Trimming removed 3 bases from V and 5 bases from J, with 15 bases in between. The CDR3 is 15 amino acids. The germline gives CDR1 SGHTS, CDR2 YDEGEE. The variable domain in full, completed from reference TRBV5-8 and TRBJ1-3, reads EAGVTQSPTHLIKTRGQQATLRCSPISGHTSVYWYQQALGLGLQFLLWYDEGEERNRGNFPPRFSGRQFPNYSSELNVNALELEDSALYLCASSSEGVSRNTIYFGEGSWLTVV.

The J gene is TRBJ1-3, the V gene TRBV19; the D gene is possibly TRBD1 (6 bases). The CDR3 sequence is 16 residues long. V was pared by 5 bases and J by 4 bases, with 18 bases between. The germline CDR1 and CDR2 sequences are LNHDA and SQIVND (reference sequence). The CDR3 DNA sequence: TGTGCCAGTAGTCCACGTAAACAGGGTATCGGAAACACCATATATTTT. Encoded protein: CASSPRKQGIGNTIYF.

The CDR3: CASSPGSGAQETQYF. The CDR3, as DNA: TGTGCCAGCAGCCCCGGGAGTGGGGCTCAAGAGACCCAGTACTTC. The chain employs TRBV11-2 and TRBJ2-5; D may be TRBD2 (6 bases). This CDR3 has 15 amino acids. CDR1 is SGHAT and CDR2 is FQNNGV in the germline V gene. The ends were cut back, 5 bases at V and 2 bases at J, with 15 bases in the middle.

The chain carries TRBV9 and TRBJ2-2; 7 bases line up with TRBD2. The CDR3 is made up of 16 amino acids. The V and J ends lost 4 bases and 1 base, in that order; junction bases with no gene match: 7. In germline, CDR1 is SGDLS, CDR2 YYNGEE. In nucleotides, the CDR3 is TGTGCCAGCAGCATAAGCGGGACTTTGAACACCGGGGAGCTGTTTTTT. Residues: CASSISGTLNTGELFF.

The chain links TRBV27 to TRBJ1-1; the match to TRBD1 covers 8 bases. V was pared by 2 bases and J by 3 bases, with 14 bases of the junction left unmatched. This CDR3 comprises 18 residues. CDR1 and CDR2 (germline): MNHEY, SMNVEV (reference sequence). This CDR3 reads CASSLRVRGPDRDTEAFF. Here the CDR3 DNA reads TGTGCCAGCAGTTTAAGGGTCAGGGGGCCTGATCGGGACACTGAAGCTTTCTTT.

The rearrangement joins TRBV27 to TRBJ2-7, with D possibly matching TRBD1 (5 bases). This CDR3 contains 16 residues. V lost 0 bases and J 4 bases, leaving 16 bases between the germline ends. CDR1 and CDR2 from the germline V gene are MNHEY and SMNVEV (reference sequence). CDR3 in amino acids: CASSLSLLDSTYEQYF. The CDR3 DNA sequence: TGTGCCAGCAGTTTATCGTTGTTAGACAGTACATACGAGCAGTACTTC.